This TCR beta chain was sequenced in a study of cytotoxic CD8 clonotypes in ibrutinib-treated CLL. As for the study in general: Response samples were obtained once patients had received a median around twelve months of treatment, range 6 to 36.

Libraries were prepared by immunoSEQ multiplex PCR; TCRdb keeps only in-frame clonotypes and omits some of them. The sample carries approximately 100,000 clones, under 70% recorded once. This CDR3 spans 15 amino acids. V trimming: 2 bases; J trimming: 5 bases; junction bases outside the gene matches: 8. Germline V gene lookup returns CDR1 GTSNPN and CDR2 SVGIG (reference sequence). The sample consisted of PBMCs, taken after 24 months of ibrutinib treatment. V and J are TRBV30 and TRBJ2-5; 10 nucleotides match TRBD2. This clonotype originated in a human donor with chronic lymphocytic leukemia. The CDR3 bases are TGTGCCTGGAGTCTCAATAGCGGGGGGATCGAGACCCAGTACTTC. Encoded protein: CAWSLNSGGIETQYF.